These 19 T cell receptor beta chains came from one sample sequenced in a study of technical replicates of blood from a handful of donors. Here immunoSEQ multiplex PCR was the method, and the copy in TCRdb shows in-frame clones only, minus some. The sample shows 75,000 to 90,000 clones, approximately 93% of them seen only once. The sample was T cells isolated from PBMCs. Receptors were obtained from a human donor in good health.

The chain combines TRBV23-1 with TRBJ2-6; 8 nucleotides align to TRBD1. TRBV23-1 qualifies as an ORF whose function is uncertain. The CDR3 contains 19 residues. With V trimmed by 0 bases and J by 0 bases, 7 bases remained unmatched. DNA for the CDR3: TGCGCCAGCAGTCAATCCTTAGGACAGGGTCGCTCTGGGGCCAACGTCCTGACTTTC. Its translation is CASSQSLGQGRSGANVLTF.

This clone has a single count. The chain recombines TRBV15 with TRBJ1-1; D call uncertain. The V gene's germline CDR1 is LNHNV and CDR2 YYDKDF (reference sequence). V was clipped by 5 bases and J by 0 bases, with 7 bases between them. The CDR3 sequence is 13 residues long. The chain's CDR3 is CATSPTVNTEAFF. CDR3 coding DNA: TGTGCCACCAGCCCCACAGTGAACACTGAAGCTTTCTTT. The full variable domain, with the rest looked up from reference TRBV15 and TRBJ1-1, is DAMVIQNPRYQVTQFGKPVTLSCSQTLNHNVMYWYQQKSSQAPKLLFHYYDKDFNNEADTPDNFQSRRPNTSFCFLDIRSPGLGDTAMYLCATSPTVNTEAFFGQGTRLTVV.

This chain joins TRBV5-1 and TRBJ2-7; D gene unclear. The CDR3 loop spans 14 amino acids. Trimming removed 2 bases at V and 5 bases at J, with 14 bases between. The germline CDR1 and CDR2 sequences are SGHRS and YFSETQ. The DNA for the CDR3 is TGCGCCAGCAGCTTCGCACAGATAAGAAACGAGCAGTACTTC. It encodes CASSFAQIRNEQYF.

CDR3 sequence (DNA): TGTGCCATCAGAGAGGAAGCTAACTATGGCTACACCTTC. Amino acid sequence: CAIREEANYGYTF. The chain is built from TRBV14 and TRBJ1-2; the D is unclear. Germline CDR1 SGHDN, CDR2 FVKESK. Trimming left V 10 bases short and J 0 bases short, with 12 bases between. The CDR3 covers 13 residues. Drawing the rest from reference TRBV14 and TRBJ1-2, the complete variable domain is EAGVTQFPSHSVIEKGQTVTLRCDPISGHDNLYWYRRVMGKEIKFLLHFVKESKQDESGMPNNRFLAERTGGTYSTLKVQPAELEDSGVYFCAIREEANYGYTFGSGTRLTVV.

The rearrangement joins TRBV4-3 to TRBJ1-2, with 8 nucleotides matching TRBD1. With V trimmed by 5 bases and J by 5 bases, 7 bases remained unmatched. This CDR3 has 14 residues. CDR1 and CDR2 from the germline V gene are LGHNA and YSLEER. The chain's CDR3 is CASSETGAAYGYTF. As DNA, the CDR3 is TGCGCCAGCAGCGAGACAGGGGCCGCTTATGGCTACACCTTC.

V gene TRBV11-3 combines with J gene TRBJ1-1, with a tentative D call TRBD1 (5 bases). Trimming took off 2 bases at V and 5 bases at J, with 18 bases between the two ends. This CDR3 has 16 residues. From germline, CDR1 is SGHNT and CDR2 YENEEA. The CDR3 DNA reads TGTGCCAGCAGCTTAAGCTTTGGGAACCGGGGGACTGAAGCTTTCTTT. Its protein product is CASSLSFGNRGTEAFF.

The V gene is TRBV4-3, the J gene TRBJ2-7; TRBD2 aligns across 8 bases. Germline V gives CDR1 LGHNA, CDR2 YSLEER. Trimming took 6 bases from V and 3 from J; bases not matched to a gene: 13. The CDR3 loop spans 16 amino acids. CDR3 sequence (DNA): TGCGCCAGCAGGCACGATCTAGGGAGCGGGAGCTACGAGCAGTACTTC. Translating it yields CASRHDLGSGSYEQYF.

The J gene is TRBJ2-7, the V gene TRBV20-1; weak D call: TRBD2 (5 bases). This CDR3 spans 11 amino acids. In germline, CDR1 is DFQATT, CDR2 SNEGSKA (reference sequence). The V gene lost 2 bases and the J gene lost 7 bases, with 9 bases spanning the gap. CDR3 nucleotides: TGCAGTGCTAGACTAGCAGGAGAGCAGTACTTC. It encodes CSARLAGEQYF.

This clone was detected once. The chain joins TRBV27 to TRBJ2-7; possibly TRBD2 for D (6 bases). Germline V gene sequence: CDR1 MNHEY, CDR2 SMNVEV (reference sequence). With 5 bases removed from V and 7 bases from J, the gap between germline ends came to 15 bases. This CDR3 is 13 amino acids long. The CDR3 spells CASSPWRVGEQYF. CDR3 DNA sequence: TGTGCCAGCAGTCCCTGGAGGGTGGGGGAGCAGTACTTC.

CDR3 nucleotides: TGTGCCAGCAGCGTAGGCTACAGGGGGCGATACGACGAGCAGTACTTC. Encoded protein: CASSVGYRGRYDEQYF. The chain uses TRBV9 and TRBJ2-7, with 9 bases lining up with TRBD1. The ends lost 0 bases at V and 5 bases at J; junction bases unmatched: 9. Germline CDR1 is SGDLS and CDR2 is YYNGEE. This CDR3 is built from 16 residues.

This rearrangement joins TRBV25-1 to TRBJ2-7; D ambiguous. The V gene's germline CDR1 is MGHDK and CDR2 SYGVNS. V was shortened by 4 bases and J by 3 bases, with 7 bases between the two germline ends. The CDR3 sequence is 12 residues long. The CDR3 DNA sequence: TGTGCCAGCAGTGCTTCCTTCTACGAGCAGTACTTC. It is translated as CASSASFYEQYF.

The chain carries TRBV28 and TRBJ2-7, with 10 bases lining up with TRBD1. The CDR3 has 15 residues. Germline CDR1 MDHEN, CDR2 SYDVKM. V lost 6 bases and J lost 7; bases outside the gene matches: 12. The CDR3 coding sequence is TGTGCCAGCAGCTCCCCGGGACAGGGGATGGGGGAGCAGTACTTC. It is translated as CASSSPGQGMGEQYF.

V is TRBV7-6 and J is TRBJ2-1; 9 bases agree with TRBD2. Germline-derived CDR1 and CDR2 are SGHVS and FNYEAQ. V trimming: 5 bases; J trimming: 2 bases; junction bases outside the gene matches: 4. This CDR3 is 15 amino acids long. The CDR3, as DNA: TGTGCCAGCAGCATTACTAGCGGGCCCTACAATGAGCAGTTCTTC. It is translated as CASSITSGPYNEQFF.

The rearrangement uses TRBV18 and TRBJ2-3; 10 nucleotides agree with TRBD2. The CDR3 covers 17 residues. V shed 6 bases and J 0 bases; nucleotides not matched to a gene: 9. Germline V gives CDR1 KGHSH, CDR2 LQKENI. CDR3 nucleotides: TGTGCCAGCTCTTGGACTAGCGGTTCTCCTAGCACAGATACGCAGTATTTT. It encodes CASSWTSGSPSTDTQYF.

This chain uses TRBV4-1 with TRBJ1-5, with D unclear. The CDR3 runs to 14 residues. Germline V gene lookup returns CDR1 MGHRA and CDR2 YSYEKL. V gave up 3 bases and J gave up 1 base, with 7 bases separating them. The CDR3 region is CASSHMESNQPQHF. In DNA, the CDR3 is TGCGCCAGCAGCCATATGGAGAGCAATCAGCCCCAGCATTTT.

The chain joins TRBV10-1 to TRBJ1-1; possibly TRBD1 for D (6 bases). V was shortened by 6 bases and J by 1 base, with 9 bases between the two germline ends. The CDR3 totals 13 residues. Germline CDR1 and CDR2: WNHNN and SYGVQD (reference sequence). CDR3 DNA sequence: TGCGCCAGCAGGAGGACAGCGAACACTGAAGCTTTCTTT. Residues: CASRRTANTEAFF.

The chain is built from TRBV6-1 and TRBJ2-3; 10 bases match TRBD2. The germline CDR1 and CDR2 sequences are MNHNS and SASEGT. The trim removed 1 base at V and 4 bases at J, leaving 5 bases unmatched. This CDR3 is built from 16 residues. CDR3 in DNA: TGTGCCAGCAGTGAAGAGCTAGCGGGGGATCCAGATACGCAGTATTTT. Its protein is CASSEELAGDPDTQYF.

This chain links TRBV9 with TRBJ1-1; the D gene is possibly TRBD1 (5 bases). Germline CDR1 SGDLS, CDR2 YYNGEE. This CDR3 has 13 amino acids. V was cut by 0 bases and J by 8 bases, with 11 bases left in between. This CDR3 is CASSVEDSFEAFF. CDR3 in DNA: TGTGCCAGCAGCGTAGAAGACAGCTTCGAAGCTTTCTTT.

The sample holds a few counts of this clone. The rearrangement joins TRBV10-2 to TRBJ2-2, with 9 positions matching TRBD2. The V gene's germline CDR1 is WSHSY and CDR2 SAAADI. This CDR3 is built from 15 residues. The V segment lost 6 bases and the J segment 4 bases; nucleotides outside the gene matches: 6. CDR3 in DNA: TGCGCCAGCAGCGGGACTAGCTCGGGCACCGGGGAGCTGTTTTTT. Its translation is CASSGTSSGTGELFF.